The clone carrying this T cell receptor (beta chain) was recorded a few times. Antigen specificity is unknown. The sample belongs to a study of blood T cells in healthy people across ages. Primed by a sample-barcoded 5' primer and a J-beta primer mix, a second PCR proceeded for roughly 6 to 12 cycles. TCRdb fed the 5' RACE reads into MiXCR, producing one record per CDR3 protein. The sample yields about 570,000 distinct CDR3 sequences, 27% seen once. CDR3 size: 13 residues. The ends were cut back, 5 bases at V and 6 bases at J, with 13 bases in the middle. Germline V gives CDR1 MGHDK, CDR2 SYGVNS. The study's findings and limits: Naive T cell percentage showed a strong correlation with the diversity of TCR beta.

A further study also used this sample, focusing on T cells of mothers and their children. This second report adds: Donation involved a few healthy Caucasian mothers and the six children that they had. Slightly higher overlap, not significant, was seen in related mother-child pairs than in unrelated pairs.

The source is a boy aged 2-9 years in good health. V gene TRBV25-1 combines with J gene TRBJ2-5, with a weak D call TRBD1 (6 bases). The sample consisted of blood. The DNA of the CDR3 is TGTGCCAGCAGTACCTCGACAGGCCAGACCCAGTACTTC. Its protein product is CASSTSTGQTQYF.